This note documents a single T cell receptor (beta chain) sequence. The antigen is undetermined. The sample comes from a study of T cell responses to AZD1222 COVID-19 vaccine. Profiling relied on immunoSEQ multiplex PCR, and the TCRdb table lists in-frame clones only, not all of them. The sample lists 120,000 or so clones, 90% occurring once. Study-wide points: Baseline seropositivity characterized only a handful of AZD1222 recipients. Clonal diversity may have been underestimated in mostly white British donors. Vaccine-related CD4 TCRs covered spike, predominating at 160-218 and 743-854.

This sequence was found in an adult who received the MenACWY meningococcal vaccine as a control. Sample: peripheral blood, taken 28 days after the second dose of the MenACWY control vaccine.

The CDR3 sequence: CASSLRRLAGTLAKNIQYF. The CDR3 nucleotides are TGTGCCAGCAGCCTCCGCCGACTAGCGGGTACCTTAGCCAAAAACATTCAGTACTTC. This rearrangement joins TRBV13 to TRBJ2-4; 10 bases align to TRBD2. V shed 5 bases, J shed 0 bases, and the junction held 13 bases outside the gene matches. CDR3 length equals 19 residues. CDR1 is PRHDT, CDR2 FYEKMQ, per germline (reference sequence).